A single sample gave rise to the 7 T cell receptor beta chains below, sequenced in a study of beta chain features in type 1 diabetes. Reverse transcription of all isolated RNA meant that expressed TCRB transcripts were sequenced. Method: immunoSEQ multiplex PCR; TCRdb's copy keeps in-frame clones and lacks some. The sample gives around 400,000 clones, roughly 12% of which show up once; more than 0.015% is in the top ten. Sequenced: naive CD4+ T cells from blood. These receptor sequences come from a young man in good health.

The sample holds a few counts of this clone. The CDR3 reads CASSLGWGTSGGDTQYF. CDR3 DNA: TGTGCCAGCAGCTTAGGCTGGGGAACTAGCGGGGGTGATACGCAGTATTTT. This chain uses TRBV7-8 with TRBJ2-3; 11 positions match TRBD2. CDR3 length: 17 amino acids. With 1 base clipped from V and 6 bases from J, the junction kept 9 bases outside the gene matches. Germline CDR1 SGHVS, CDR2 FQNEAQ. Supplemented by reference TRBV7-8 and TRBJ2-3, the full variable domain reads GAGVSQSPRYKVAKRGQDVALRCDPISGHVSLFWYQQALGQGPEFLTYFQNEAQLDKSGLPSDRFFAERPEGSVSTLKIQRTQQEDSAVYLCASSLGWGTSGGDTQYFGPGTRLTVL.

This sequence joins TRBV7-9 and TRBJ2-7; 7 nucleotides line up with TRBD1. In germline, CDR1 is SEHNR, CDR2 FQNEAQ (reference sequence). The CDR3 sequence is 16 residues long. V was pared by 3 bases and J by 0 bases, with 8 bases of the junction left unmatched. DNA for the CDR3: TGTGCCAGCAGCTTTTATGGCAGGGGGACCTCCTACGAGCAGTACTTC. It yields the protein CASSFYGRGTSYEQYF.

The chain employs TRBV19 and TRBJ2-3, with 7 bases matching TRBD2. J was trimmed by 2 bases and V by 4 bases; bases with no gene match: 3. Looked up from germline, CDR1 is LNHDA and CDR2 is SQIVND (reference sequence). This CDR3 has 14 residues. The CDR3 DNA reads as TGTGCCAGTAGTAGGGAGGGGCTCACAGATACGCAGTATTTT. Translated, it gives CASSREGLTDTQYF.

This clone was counted ten times or more. The rearrangement joins TRBV19 to TRBJ2-6, with D unclear. Germline V lookup: CDR1 LNHDA, CDR2 SQIVND (reference sequence). There are 14 residues in the CDR3. Trimming took 5 bases from V and 0 from J, leaving 5 bases between them. The CDR3 reads CASSPGSGANVLTF. In nucleotides, the CDR3 is TGTGCCAGTAGTCCAGGCTCTGGGGCCAACGTCCTGACTTTC. Combining the CDR3 with reference TRBV19 and TRBJ2-6 gives the whole variable domain DGGITQSPKYLFRKEGQNVTLSCEQNLNHDAMYWYRQDPGQGLRLIYYSQIVNDFQKGDIAEGYSVSREKKESFPLTVTSAQKNPTAFYLCASSPGSGANVLTFGAGSRLTVL.

This clone was detected a few times. The CDR3 region has the DNA TGTGCCCCCAACCCGGGACACCCTAATGAAAAACTGTTTTTT. This encodes CAPNPGHPNEKLFF. The chain employs TRBV30 and TRBJ1-4; D is perhaps TRBD1 (6 bases). CDR1 GTSNPN and CDR2 SVGIG come from the germline V gene (reference sequence). The CDR3 covers 14 residues. The germline V and J ends were trimmed by 8 bases and 3 bases, with 16 bases remaining between them.

There are a few counts of this clone. The chain uses TRBV18 and TRBJ2-5, with a weak D call TRBD1 (5 bases). The CDR3 length is 15 residues. Trimming took 0 bases from V and 4 from J, leaving 12 bases between them. Germline CDR1 reads KGHSH; CDR2 reads LQKENI. CDR3 sequence: CASSPPARVGETQYF. Written as DNA, the CDR3 is TGTGCCAGCTCACCACCGGCCAGGGTGGGAGAGACCCAGTACTTC.

This clone has a handful of counts. V and J are TRBV5-1 and TRBJ2-7; 8 bases fit TRBD2. The CDR3 is 18 amino acids. Germline lookup yields CDR1 SGHRS and CDR2 YFSETQ. Germline trimming cut 4 bases from V and 6 bases from J; bases unmatched to any gene: 21. CDR3 nucleotide sequence: TGCGCCAGCAGCCGACGGGCCCCCGGGAGGGAGACGACCTCCGAGCAGTACTTC. This codes for CASSRRAPGRETTSEQYF. The whole variable domain, remainder taken from reference TRBV5-1 and TRBJ2-7, is KAGVTQTPRYLIKTRGQQVTLSCSPISGHRSVSWYQQTPGQGLQFLFEYFSETQRNKGNFPGRFSGRQFSNSRSEMNVSTLELGDSALYLCASSRRAPGRETTSEQYFGPGTRLTVT.